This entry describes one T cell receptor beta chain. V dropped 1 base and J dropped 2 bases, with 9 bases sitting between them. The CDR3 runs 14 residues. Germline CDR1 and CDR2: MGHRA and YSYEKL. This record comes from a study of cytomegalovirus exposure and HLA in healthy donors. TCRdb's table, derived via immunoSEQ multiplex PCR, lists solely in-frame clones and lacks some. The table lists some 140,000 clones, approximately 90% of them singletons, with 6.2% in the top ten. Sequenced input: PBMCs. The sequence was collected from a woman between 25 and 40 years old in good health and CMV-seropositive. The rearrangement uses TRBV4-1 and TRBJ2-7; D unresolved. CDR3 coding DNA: TGCGCCAGCAGCCAAGTCCACAGCCCCTACGAGCAGTACTTC. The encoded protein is CASSQVHSPYEQYF.